These 14 T cell receptor beta chains came from one sample sequenced in a study of human T cells and chemical hapten exposure. One entry per CDR3 protein results from TCRdb running MiXCR on the RACE reads. Here the sample spans 180,000 or so distinct CDR3 sequences, 20% to 25% being singletons. Time point here: patch test 1, 2 weeks after DPC sensitization. The treatment here: therapeutic diphenylcyclopropenone sensitization with weekly scalp DPC. This specimen was whole blood, taken in connection with sensitization to the hapten diphenylcyclopropenone (DPC). Receptors were obtained from a woman in her forties or fifties with alopecia areata. Some clones in this sample may be carry-over from other donors' samples.

This clonotype was counted many times. CDR3 DNA sequence: TGTGCCAGCAGCTTAACGGGGGGGGGCCGGGAGACCCAGTACTTC. It is translated as CASSLTGGGRETQYF. J is TRBJ2-5 and V is TRBV7-3, with a weak D call TRBD2 (7 bases). This CDR3 spans 15 amino acids. Germline CDR1 SGHTA, CDR2 FQGTGA. V lost 0 bases and J lost 5, with 13 bases in between. Complete variable domain (other parts from reference TRBV7-3 and TRBJ2-5): GAGVSQTPSNKVTEKGKYVELRCDPISGHTALYWYRQSLGQGPEFLIYFQGTGAADDSGLPNDRFFAVRPEGSVSTLKIQRTERGDSAVYLCASSLTGGGRETQYFGPGTRLLVL.

This chain links TRBV20-1 with TRBJ2-7; a possible D gene is TRBD2 (5 bases). Trimming stripped 3 bases from V and 5 bases from J, with 17 bases between. Per germline, CDR1 DFQATT and CDR2 SNEGSKA (reference sequence). This CDR3 is built from 14 residues. The CDR3 spells CSARDFSTLDEQYF. In DNA form, the CDR3 reads TGCAGTGCTAGGGACTTCTCGACTCTCGACGAGCAGTACTTC.

This rearrangement joins TRBV29-1 to TRBJ2-2, with 12 bases that match TRBD1. The germline V gene encodes CDR1 SQVTM and CDR2 ANQGSEA. The CDR3 is 13 amino acids. The trim removed 7 bases at V and 4 bases at J, leaving 1 base unmatched. The CDR3 coding sequence is TGCAGCGCGGGACAGGGGGCCACCGGGGAGCTGTTTTTT. Encoded protein: CSAGQGATGELFF.

This clonotype has only a few counts. The V call is TRBV29-1, the J call TRBJ1-1; unclear D gene. V gave up 1 base and J gave up 1 base, with 7 bases separating them. Germline CDR1 and CDR2: SQVTM and ANQGSEA. This CDR3 contains 13 residues. The CDR3 protein is CSVEGASNTEAFF. CDR3 sequence (DNA): TGCAGCGTTGAAGGGGCGTCGAACACTGAAGCTTTCTTT.

The chain employs TRBV7-9 and TRBJ2-7; either TRBD1 or TRBD2 may supply D (5 bases each). This CDR3 comprises 14 residues. Germline V gene sequence: CDR1 SEHNR, CDR2 FQNEAQ (reference sequence). V was pared by 2 bases and J by 7 bases, with 15 bases between. CDR3 sequence (DNA): TGTGCCAGCAGCTTAACCGGGACCTCCGGGGAGCAGTACTTC. Protein: CASSLTGTSGEQYF.

The chain has TRBV6-1 and TRBJ2-2; D remains ambiguous. CDR3 length equals 14 residues. Per the germline V gene, CDR1 is MNHNS and CDR2 is SASEGT. V was trimmed by 6 bases and J by 3 bases, leaving 11 bases between them. CDR3 amino acids: CASREFTDTGELFF. CDR3 in DNA: TGTGCCAGCAGAGAATTTACAGACACCGGGGAGCTGTTTTTT.

V usage is TRBV6-2 or TRBV6-3 and J usage is TRBJ1-2, with D possibly TRBD1 on 5 matching bases. The V gene lost 6 bases and the J gene lost 4 bases, with 9 bases spanning the gap. This CDR3 contains 12 residues. Germline V lookup: CDR1 MNHEY, CDR2 SVGEGT. The CDR3 here is CASRGLPYGYTF. The CDR3 DNA is TGTGCCAGCAGGGGACTGCCCTATGGCTACACCTTC.

This clonotype appeared a few times. The chain has TRBV10-2 and TRBJ2-2, with 10 positions matching TRBD1. Looked up from germline, CDR1 is WSHSY and CDR2 is SAAADI. V was pared by 4 bases and J by 8 bases, with 7 bases of the junction left unmatched. The CDR3 extends over 15 amino acids. CDR3 in amino acids: CASSVGTGVLGELFF. CDR3 nucleotides: TGCGCCAGCAGTGTGGGGACAGGGGTACTGGGGGAGCTGTTTTTT.

This CDR3 reads CASSSQGASAFF. The CDR3, as DNA: TGTGCCAGCAGCTCACAGGGGGCTTCGGCTTTCTTT. The V and J genes are TRBV7-9 and TRBJ1-1; TRBD1 matches at 9 bases. Germline assignment: CDR1 SEHNR and CDR2 FQNEAQ (reference sequence). The CDR3 loop spans 12 amino acids. Unmatched junction bases numbered 5, after V lost 4 bases and J lost 11 bases.

The J gene is TRBJ2-5, the V gene TRBV5-1; 10 bases match TRBD2. Trimming took 0 bases from V and 3 from J; bases not matched to a gene: 5. From germline, CDR1 is SGHRS and CDR2 YFSETQ. The length of the CDR3 is 16 residues. CDR3 region: CASSLVIAGGKETQYF. Here the CDR3 DNA reads TGCGCCAGCAGCTTGGTAATAGCGGGAGGAAAAGAGACCCAGTACTTC.

This clonotype was counted many times. This chain joins TRBV5-1 and TRBJ2-1; D perhaps matches TRBD1 (6 bases). The germline gives CDR1 SGHRS, CDR2 YFSETQ. CDR3 length: 16 residues. Trimming cost V 5 bases and J 6 bases, with 21 bases left between them. CDR3 DNA: TGCGCCAGCAGAATCGAAACAGGGCAGAGGGCCAATGAGCAGTTCTTC. This encodes CASRIETGQRANEQFF.

This clonotype was seen more than once but under ten times. The J gene is TRBJ2-3, the V gene TRBV9, with TRBD1 identical over 7 bases. This CDR3 has 14 amino acids. In germline, CDR1 is SGDLS, CDR2 YYNGEE. The V and J ends lost 2 bases and 4 bases, in that order; junction bases with no gene match: 4. CDR3 residues: CASSVSQGADTQYF. The DNA for the CDR3 is TGTGCCAGCAGCGTTAGTCAGGGGGCAGATACGCAGTATTTT.

This chain connects TRBV10-2 to TRBJ2-3; TRBD2 matches 7 bases. J was trimmed by 0 bases and V by 3 bases; bases with no gene match: 3. Germline V gene lookup returns CDR1 WSHSY and CDR2 SAAADI. CDR3 length equals 15 residues. The CDR3 region is CASSETSESTDTQYF. The CDR3 nucleotides are TGCGCCAGCAGTGAAACTAGCGAAAGCACAGATACGCAGTATTTT.

Comments on this clonotype: At one end, the junction sequence differs from germline, possibly due to a read error. The chain is built from TRBV4-2 and TRBJ2-5, with a possible D match to TRBD2 (5 bases). This CDR3 has 13 residues. CDR1 and CDR2 from the germline V gene are LGHNA and YNFKEQ. Written as DNA, the CDR3 is TGTGTCAGCAGCCAAGAGGGTACTCCGACCCAGTACTTC. This gives the protein CVSSQEGTPTQYF.